The 12 T cell receptor beta chains in this list originate from one sample, sequenced in a study of T cells after yellow fever vaccination. One entry per CDR3 protein results from TCRdb running MiXCR on the 5' RACE reads. The table lists 50,000 to 60,000 distinct CDR3 sequences, approximately 6% of them singletons, with 25% to 40% in the top ten. Sequences were derived from PBMCs, either bulk or a sorted T-cell subset (CD4+, CD8+, memory, or dextramer-sorted; not recorded which), sampled on the day of the yellow fever booster vaccination. All receptors come from a man between 18 and 29 years old who received the YFV17D yellow fever vaccine.

V is TRBV29-1 and J is TRBJ2-7; 8 bases match TRBD2. The germline V gene has CDR1 SQVTM and CDR2 ANQGSEA. The CDR3 covers 12 residues. V was clipped by 5 bases and J by 2 bases; unmatched bases: 2. The CDR3, as DNA: TGCAGCGTTTTGGGACTAGCCTACGAGCAGTACTTC. It is translated as CSVLGLAYEQYF.

This clonotype was detected many times. V gene TRBV6-6 combines with J gene TRBJ1-1, with D unresolved. The CDR3 is 14 residues long. Between the trimmed V and J ends, which lost 4 bases and 1 base, there was a span of 10 bases. Germline V lookup: CDR1 MNHNY, CDR2 SVGAGI (reference sequence). The CDR3 nucleotides are TGTGCCAGCAGTTCTGACGGACGGAACACTGAAGCTTTCTTT. It translates to CASSSDGRNTEAFF.

There are many counts of this clonotype. The chain joins TRBV15 to TRBJ2-3; no definite D call. The V gene's germline CDR1 is LNHNV and CDR2 YYDKDF (reference sequence). CDR3 size: 14 residues. The V and J ends lost 0 bases and 0 bases respectively, with 4 bases between them. CDR3 nucleotides: TGTGCCACCAGCAGAGAAGATAGCACAGATACGCAGTATTTT. It is translated as CATSREDSTDTQYF.

Many counts were recorded for this clonotype. V and J are TRBV12-3 or TRBV12-4 and TRBJ2-3, with TRBD2 matching 9 bases. Unmatched junction bases numbered 2, after V lost 8 bases and J lost 2 bases. This CDR3 is 13 amino acids long. This chain's CDR3 is CASLAGLTDTQYF. Written as DNA, the CDR3 is TGTGCCAGCCTAGCGGGGCTCACAGATACGCAGTATTTT.

This clonotype was seen only a few times. The chain joins TRBV5-6 to TRBJ1-1, with TRBD1 as a possible D gene (5 bases). Germline lookup yields CDR1 SGHDT and CDR2 YYEEEE. The CDR3 is made up of 13 amino acids. Trimming took 7 bases from V and 1 from J, leaving 11 bases between them. The CDR3 loop reads CASWGRENTEAFF. The CDR3 region has the DNA TGTGCCAGCTGGGGACGGGAGAACACTGAAGCTTTCTTT.

As to this clonotype: A much larger clone is a single base away; this may be a read error. V usage is TRBV7-9 and J usage is TRBJ2-3; 13 bases fit TRBD2. CDR1 and CDR2 (germline): SEHNR, FQNEAQ (reference sequence). The CDR3 contains 20 residues. CDR3 sequence: CGSSPLSTSGGAGVWRTQYF. CDR3 bases: TGTGGCAGCAGCCCCCTTTCTACTAGCGGGGGGGCCGGGGTCTGGCGGACGCAGTATTTT.

This clonotype showed up just a few times. The chain links TRBV7-9 to TRBJ2-6; D uncertain. Trimming took off 2 bases at V and 3 bases at J, with 11 bases between the two ends. Germline V CDR1 and CDR2: SEHNR, FQNEAQ (reference sequence). The CDR3 sequence is 16 residues long. CDR3 DNA: TGTGCCAGCAGCTTAAGAGCTAGAAATGGGGCCAACGTCCTGACTTTC. It specifies CASSLRARNGANVLTF.

At least ten counts were recorded for this clonotype. The chain has TRBV5-5 and TRBJ1-5; D remains unclear. The V end was cut by 4 bases, the J end by 4 bases, with 15 bases between. Looked up from germline, CDR1 is SGHKS and CDR2 is YYEKEE (reference sequence). The CDR3 sequence is 15 residues long. The CDR3 protein is CASSRGVGENQPQHF. The CDR3 nucleotides read TGTGCCAGCAGCCGCGGGGTTGGAGAAAATCAGCCCCAGCATTTT.

V and J are TRBV7-2 and TRBJ2-7; a possible D gene is TRBD2 (7 bases). V gave up 2 bases and J gave up 0 bases, with 11 bases separating them. Germline CDR1 is SGHTA and CDR2 is FQGNSA. The CDR3 covers 15 residues. CDR3 sequence reads: CASSLRGGDSYEQYF. The CDR3 bases are TGTGCCAGCAGCTTACGAGGGGGGGACTCCTACGAGCAGTACTTC.

A word on this clonotype: A much larger clone lies one base from this, so it may be a read error. The chain uses TRBV4-1 and TRBJ2-5, with D tentatively TRBD2 (6 bases). The CDR3 spans 15 residues. Looked up from germline, CDR1 is MGHRA and CDR2 is YSYEKL. V was shortened by 0 bases and J by 6 bases, with 14 bases between the two germline ends. CDR3 residues: CASSQEGGEAKTQYF. CDR3 nucleotides: TGCGCCAGCAGCCAAGAAGGCGGGGAGGCAAAGACCCAGTACTTC.

In this sample, this clonotype turned up a few times. V usage is TRBV7-2 and J usage is TRBJ2-5, with a tentative D call TRBD1 (6 bases). CDR3 length: 13 residues. CDR1 and CDR2 (germline): SGHTA, FQGNSA. V was clipped by 5 bases and J by 5 bases, with 12 bases between them. CDR3 loop: CASSPNRVETQYF. Written as DNA, the CDR3 is TGTGCCAGCAGCCCCAACAGGGTTGAGACCCAGTACTTC.

This clonotype has more than one count but fewer than ten. The chain recombines TRBV4-1 with TRBJ2-1, with 8 bases that match TRBD1. CDR1 and CDR2 from the germline V gene are MGHRA and YSYEKL. The CDR3 is 16 amino acids. Unmatched junction bases numbered 5, after V lost 0 bases and J lost 4 bases. CDR3 protein: CASSQEQGAGYNEQFF. CDR3 DNA: TGCGCCAGCAGCCAAGAGCAGGGGGCCGGATACAATGAGCAGTTCTTC.